The clone carrying this TCR beta chain was seen more than once but under ten times. The target antigen is unknown. The CDR3 length is 15 residues. Germline trimming cut 0 bases from V and 8 bases from J; bases unmatched to any gene: 7. Germline V gene lookup returns CDR1 SEHNR and CDR2 FQNEAQ (reference sequence). Separate cDNA molecules each had unique molecular identifiers attached to them. TCRdb redid the calling of the 5' RACE reads with MiXCR, one entry per CDR3 protein. The table includes roughly 70,000 distinct CDR3 sequences, about 19% detected once. These data belong to a study of early T cells in non-severe SARS-CoV-2 infection. Study details: Sequencing of unsorted whole blood was done on bulk RNA, leaving chains unpaired.

Broader study findings: The matching step, a VDJdb search, favored anti-spike CD8 responses and missed private and CD4 specificities.

This receptor was identified in an adult who was a healthcare worker with PCR-confirmed SARS-CoV-2 infection or an uninfected control (not recorded which). Sequenced here: whole blood, sampled at baseline. V and J are TRBV7-9 and TRBJ2-4; 7 positions agree with TRBD1. CDR3 nucleotide sequence: TGTGCCAGCAGCTTAGCAGGGACAGTGCTTGACATTCAGTACTTC. It is translated as CASSLAGTVLDIQYF.